The 32 T cell receptor beta chains reported below all come from one sample, sequenced in a study of blood T cell repertoires in COVID-19. Assay: immunoSEQ multiplex PCR; the TCRdb copy retains only in-frame clones and omits some. The profile shows a few hundred thousand clones, roughly 85% of them singletons. The sequenced sample was peripheral blood. These receptors all come from a man younger than 45 who had recovered from COVID-19.

V usage is TRBV18 and J usage is TRBJ1-5, with 12 bases lining up with TRBD1. J gave up 1 base and V 6 bases, and 13 bases lay outside the gene matches. CDR3 length: 19 amino acids. Germline-derived CDR1 and CDR2 are KGHSH and LQKENI. The CDR3: CASSLLSGTGGRSNQPQHF. In nucleotides, the CDR3 is TGTGCCAGCTCCCTCCTTTCCGGGACAGGGGGCAGGAGCAATCAGCCCCAGCATTTT.

The gene calls are TRBV9 and TRBJ2-1, with D unresolved. V was shortened by 2 bases and J by 0 bases, with 9 bases between the two germline ends. The CDR3 is 15 residues long. CDR1 SGDLS and CDR2 YYNGEE come from the germline V gene. CDR3 residues: CASSVSIDSYNEQFF. The CDR3 DNA reads as TGTGCCAGCAGCGTTAGTATTGACTCCTACAATGAGCAGTTCTTC.

The V gene is TRBV29-1, the J gene TRBJ2-7; D remains unclear. The germline gives CDR1 SQVTM, CDR2 ANQGSEA. CDR3 length: 11 amino acids. The V end was cut by 5 bases, the J end by 2 bases, with 7 bases between. CDR3 DNA: TGCAGCGTTACAGATGCCTACGAGCAGTACTTC. Amino acids: CSVTDAYEQYF.

The gene calls are TRBV7-9 and TRBJ2-7; 9 bases fit TRBD1. Looked up from germline, CDR1 is SEHNR and CDR2 is FQNEAQ (reference sequence). This CDR3 has 16 amino acids. With V trimmed by 5 bases and J by 3 bases, 11 bases remained unmatched. CDR3 bases: TGTGCCAGCAGCCCGCAACCGGGACAGGGACGCTACGAGCAGTACTTC. Its translation is CASSPQPGQGRYEQYF.

This sequence joins TRBV6-6 and TRBJ1-5; 11 positions match TRBD1. Germline V gives CDR1 MNHNY, CDR2 SVGAGI (reference sequence). This CDR3 is 19 amino acids long. After removal of 5 bases from V and 0 bases from J, the junction contained 12 bases not matched to a gene. Written as DNA, the CDR3 is TGTGCCAGCAGTCTCCGAAGGGGGACAGGGGGATTTAGCAATCAGCCCCAGCATTTT. Translating gives CASSLRRGTGGFSNQPQHF.

V is TRBV10-3 and J is TRBJ1-6; 8 bases agree with TRBD1. Germline V gives CDR1 ENHRY, CDR2 SYGVKD. The V gene end was trimmed by 6 bases and the J gene end by 12 bases; junction bases not matched to a gene: 10. The CDR3 covers 14 residues. CDR3 protein: CAIRGTGESLPLHF. CDR3 in DNA: TGTGCCATCAGGGGGACAGGCGAATCCTTACCCCTCCACTTT.

The gene calls are TRBV12-5 and TRBJ1-2, with 7 bases fitting TRBD1. J was trimmed by 5 bases and V by 3 bases; bases with no gene match: 12. The germline CDR1 and CDR2 sequences are LGHNT and FRNRAP. The CDR3 extends over 16 amino acids. CDR3 sequence: CASGFTSDRVGYGYTF. As DNA, the CDR3 is TGTGCTAGTGGTTTCACCTCAGACAGGGTGGGATATGGCTACACCTTC.

The chain carries TRBV12-3 or TRBV12-4 and TRBJ2-7, with TRBD1 as a possible D gene (5 bases). The CDR3 runs 13 residues. With 3 bases removed from V and 7 bases from J, the gap between germline ends came to 13 bases. The CDR3 protein is CASSFRGLREQYF. As DNA, the CDR3 is TGTGCCAGCAGTTTTAGGGGTCTGCGGGAGCAGTACTTC.

This clone was detected only a few times. The rearrangement uses TRBV12-3 or TRBV12-4 and TRBJ1-5; D is unclear. The CDR3 sequence is 12 residues long. V lost 3 bases and J 5 bases, leaving 5 bases between the germline ends. DNA for the CDR3: TGTGCCAGCAGTTTCTCCTATCAGCCCCAGCATTTT. Its translation: CASSFSYQPQHF.

The V call is TRBV7-9, the J call TRBJ1-2; unclear D gene. CDR1 SEHNR and CDR2 FQNEAQ come from the germline V gene (reference sequence). V lost 5 bases to trimming and J lost 2 bases, with 12 bases between them. The CDR3 covers 14 residues. This CDR3 is CASSALTGNYGYTF. The CDR3 nucleotides read TGTGCCAGCAGCGCACTGACGGGAAACTATGGCTACACCTTC.

The V gene is TRBV30, the J gene TRBJ2-1; possibly TRBD1 for D (6 bases). Trimming took off 4 bases at V and 6 bases at J, with 13 bases between the two ends. The germline V gene has CDR1 GTSNPN and CDR2 SVGIG (reference sequence). The CDR3 is 13 amino acids. The DNA for the CDR3 is TGTGCCTGGACCTTTACAGGGCCCAATGAGCAGTTCTTC. Protein: CAWTFTGPNEQFF.

The J gene is TRBJ1-1, the V gene TRBV10-3; D possibly corresponds to TRBD1 (5 bases). The germline V gene encodes CDR1 ENHRY and CDR2 SYGVKD. Between the trimmed V and J ends, which lost 8 bases and 5 bases, there was a span of 12 bases. The CDR3 is 12 residues long. Written as DNA, the CDR3 is TGTGCCATCGCAGCAGGGTCTACTGAAGCTTTCTTT. This translates into CAIAAGSTEAFF.

The V call is TRBV6-6, the J call TRBJ2-2; D may be TRBD2 (5 bases). V lost 8 bases and J 4 bases, leaving 11 bases between the germline ends. The CDR3 has 13 amino acids. Germline CDR1 MNHNY, CDR2 SVGAGI (reference sequence). The CDR3 bases are TGTGCCAGCTCCGGGGTGTTCACCGGGGAGCTGTTTTTT. The encoded protein is CASSGVFTGELFF.

The chain is built from TRBV27 and TRBJ1-5; possibly TRBD1 for D (5 bases). V gave up 6 bases and J gave up 0 bases, with 12 bases separating them. The CDR3 sequence is 15 residues long. CDR1 is MNHEY and CDR2 is SMNVEV in the germline V gene (reference sequence). In nucleotides, the CDR3 is TGTGCCAGCAGACGTGACAGAATTAGCAATCAGCCCCAGCATTTT. Translated, it gives CASRRDRISNQPQHF.

This chain uses TRBV5-1 with TRBJ2-3; 15 bases are shared with TRBD2. The CDR3 loop spans 18 amino acids. The V gene end was trimmed by 2 bases and the J gene end by 1 base; junction bases not matched to a gene: 5. In germline, CDR1 is SGHRS, CDR2 YFSETQ. CDR3 region: CASSLTGLAGGGTDTQYF. CDR3 coding DNA: TGCGCCAGCAGCTTAACGGGACTAGCGGGGGGCGGCACAGATACGCAGTATTTT.

The gene calls are TRBV10-1 and TRBJ1-4; 7 nucleotides agree with TRBD1. Germline-derived CDR1 and CDR2 are WNHNN and SYGVQD (reference sequence). The junction had 7 bases not matched to a gene; V was cut back by 4 bases and J by 8 bases. The CDR3 sequence is 14 residues long. The CDR3 protein is CASSVSGGDEKLFF. The CDR3 DNA sequence: TGCGCCAGCAGTGTCTCAGGGGGAGACGAAAAACTGTTTTTT.

The rearrangement links TRBV16 to TRBJ1-1; perhaps TRBD1 as D (6 bases). From germline, CDR1 is KGHSY and CDR2 FQNENV. V dropped 2 bases and J dropped 1 base, with 17 bases sitting between them. The CDR3 sequence is 17 residues long. CDR3 DNA sequence: TGTGCCAGCAGCCAACGTCGAACAGGGATAGGGAACACTGAAGCTTTCTTT. This gives the protein CASSQRRTGIGNTEAFF.

This clone came up once. The rearrangement links TRBV19 to TRBJ1-1; a possible D gene is TRBD1 (6 bases). Germline lookup yields CDR1 LNHDA and CDR2 SQIVND (reference sequence). Trimming shortened V by 0 bases and J by 1 base, and 9 bases separated the two germline ends. This CDR3 has 15 amino acids. As DNA, the CDR3 is TGTGCCAGTAGTATAGATAACAGGGCGAACACTGAAGCTTTCTTT. Protein product: CASSIDNRANTEAFF.

The rearrangement uses TRBV3-1 (or the pseudogene TRBV3-2) and TRBJ2-5; 13 nucleotides align to TRBD2. The CDR3 loop spans 15 amino acids. V lost 7 bases, J lost 5 bases, and 7 bases stayed unmatched. Per germline, CDR1 LGHDT and CDR2 YNNKEL (reference sequence). DNA for the CDR3: TGTGCCAGCATCCTACTAGCGGGGGGGCGGGAGACCCAGTACTTC. Its protein product is CASILLAGGRETQYF.

A word on this clone: The sample holds other DNA sequences that translate to the same CDR3. This rearrangement joins TRBV24-1 to TRBJ1-2; no clear D. Deletions cut 2 bases from V and 4 bases from J, with 7 bases between. Looked up from germline, CDR1 is KGHDR and CDR2 is SFDVKD. The CDR3 totals 13 residues. This CDR3 is CATSDSGIYGYTF. The CDR3 coding sequence is TGTGCCACCAGTGATTCGGGGATCTATGGCTACACCTTC.

This clone was recorded once. The chain recombines TRBV6-5 with TRBJ1-2, with a weak D call TRBD1 (6 bases). Deletions cut 0 bases from V and 5 bases from J, with 16 bases between. The CDR3 sequence is 16 residues long. Germline assignment: CDR1 MNHEY and CDR2 SVGAGI. CDR3 in amino acids: CASSYSAGGTGYGYTF. CDR3 nucleotides: TGTGCCAGCAGTTACTCGGCGGGGGGCACTGGGTATGGCTACACCTTC.

The chain combines TRBV5-8 with TRBJ1-2; no clear D gene. Germline V gene data show CDR1 as SGHTS and CDR2 as YDEGEE. There are 14 residues in the CDR3. V shed 0 bases and J shed 1 base, with 7 bases lying between them. The CDR3 is CASSLEQLNYGYTF. CDR3 DNA sequence: TGTGCCAGCAGCTTGGAACAGCTTAACTATGGCTACACCTTC.

This clone has a single count. CDR3 sequence reads: CASSLSVLSSSYNEQFF. The DNA for the CDR3 is TGCGCCAGCAGCTTGTCGGTGTTGTCAAGCTCCTACAATGAGCAGTTCTTC. The chain links TRBV5-1 to TRBJ2-1, with D unclear. This CDR3 contains 17 residues. Trimming removed 1 base at V and 0 bases at J, with 14 bases between. Germline V lookup: CDR1 SGHRS, CDR2 YFSETQ.

V is TRBV19 and J is TRBJ2-2; 11 nucleotides align to TRBD1. CDR3 length: 14 amino acids. Trimming removed 6 bases from V and 7 bases from J; junction bases left unmatched: 4. Germline CDR1 is LNHDA and CDR2 is SQIVND (reference sequence). The CDR3, as DNA: TGTGCCAGTAGCGGACAGGGGGCTGTCGGGGAGCTGTTTTTT. As protein: CASSGQGAVGELFF.

This clone appeared a few times. The rearrangement links TRBV5-7 to TRBJ1-1, with a tentative D call TRBD1 (6 bases). TRBV5-7 has ORF status, its function being uncertain. The CDR3 consists of 16 residues. Deletions cut 5 bases from V and 5 bases from J, with 22 bases between. CDR3 coding DNA: TGTGCCAGCAGACTGGGGGACATGGTGAGAAGTACTGAAGCTTTCTTT. Amino acids: CASRLGDMVRSTEAFF.

This sequence joins TRBV19 and TRBJ2-7, with a possible D match to TRBD1 (5 bases). CDR1 is LNHDA, CDR2 SQIVND, per germline (reference sequence). Deletions cut 4 bases from V and 3 bases from J, with 19 bases between. The CDR3 spans 16 residues. The chain's CDR3 is CASSNGGTGAYYEQYF. In DNA form, the CDR3 reads TGTGCCAGTAGTAACGGCGGCACAGGCGCATACTACGAGCAGTACTTC.

This clone was counted between two and nine times. The V call is TRBV19, the J call TRBJ2-3; no firm D call. V dropped 3 bases and J dropped 5 bases, with 15 bases sitting between them. Germline assignment: CDR1 LNHDA and CDR2 SQIVND (reference sequence). This CDR3 comprises 15 residues. CDR3 coding DNA: TGTGCCAGTAGTATTACCGGCCCACCGGGAGATACGCAGTATTTT. Translating it yields CASSITGPPGDTQYF.

The V call is TRBV27, the J call TRBJ1-5; D gene uncertain. Between the trimmed V and J ends, which lost 2 bases and 7 bases, there was a span of 12 bases. There are 14 residues in the CDR3. CDR1 and CDR2 (germline): MNHEY, SMNVEV (reference sequence). The CDR3 reads CASSLIPGGQPQHF. Written as DNA, the CDR3 is TGTGCCAGCAGTTTAATACCAGGTGGCCAGCCCCAGCATTTT.

This sequence joins TRBV15 and TRBJ1-1, with TRBD1 matching over 9 bases. CDR1 and CDR2 (germline): LNHNV, YYDKDF (reference sequence). The CDR3 extends over 16 amino acids. With V trimmed by 5 bases and J by 4 bases, 11 bases remained unmatched. In DNA form, the CDR3 reads TGTGCCACCAGCCCTTTTTACCGGGACAGGGCCACTGAAGCTTTCTTT. This translates into CATSPFYRDRATEAFF.

The chain employs TRBV15 and TRBJ2-7; tentatively, D is TRBD2 (7 bases). Germline V gene data show CDR1 as LNHNV and CDR2 as YYDKDF (reference sequence). V was clipped by 1 base and J by 2 bases, with 18 bases between them. The CDR3 is 17 amino acids. CDR3 sequence (DNA): TGTGCCACCAGCAGAGTCGTGGGTCGGGGGGCCACCTACGAGCAGTACTTC. Protein: CATSRVVGRGATYEQYF.

The chain couples TRBV5-8 to TRBJ2-7, with a possible D match to TRBD1 (5 bases). Trimming cost V 4 bases and J 6 bases, with 17 bases left between them. The length of the CDR3 is 14 residues. Germline V gene data show CDR1 as SGHTS and CDR2 as YDEGEE. The CDR3 DNA sequence: TGTGCCAGCAGCCTGTGGAGTGGGCAGGGCGAGCAGTACTTC. This gives the protein CASSLWSGQGEQYF.

The chain joins TRBV7-2 to TRBJ2-1; perhaps TRBD2 as D (5 bases). The germline V gene encodes CDR1 SGHTA and CDR2 FQGNSA. The CDR3 runs to 14 residues. The V gene lost 8 bases and the J gene lost 4 bases, with 15 bases spanning the gap. The CDR3 DNA reads TGTGCCAGCCGTTCGTCCGGGGATTACAATGAGCAGTTCTTC. Residues: CASRSSGDYNEQFF.